The 23 T cell receptor beta chains given below trace back to one sample, sequenced in a study of CD8 T cells in ankylosing spondylitis (dated by TCRdb to about 2017). The method was 5' RACE. The listed sequencing device is Illumina HiSeq 2500. The public reads were run again by TCRdb, first through fastp at Q25 and then through MiXCR, and only productive beta chains were kept. CDR3 protein sequences are deduplicated, and each keeps its most common genes and DNA. For this sample the table gives hundreds of thousands of distinct CDR3 sequences, of which roughly 25% were detected only once. Approximately 6.6% of the sample is in the top ten clones. Sequenced material: blood, either unsorted or a sorted T cell fraction (not recorded which). The source is a male donor with ankylosing spondylitis or in good health (not recorded which).

The sample holds many counts of this clonotype. The CDR3 coding sequence is TGCGCCTGCGCTAGCGGGAGGACGGATGAGCAGTTCTTC. This sequence encodes CACASGRTDEQFF. The rearrangement links TRBV5-1 to TRBJ2-1; 11 nucleotides agree with TRBD2. This CDR3 is 13 amino acids long. Per the germline V gene, CDR1 is SGHRS and CDR2 is YFSETQ. J was trimmed by 8 bases and V by 10 bases; bases with no gene match: 8.

Many counts were recorded for this clonotype. V usage is TRBV12-3 or TRBV12-4 and J usage is TRBJ1-1; D is ambiguous. V was trimmed by 6 bases and J by 1 base, leaving 9 bases between them. The CDR3 length is 13 residues. CDR3 nucleotide sequence: TGTGCCAGCAGCAACAACCAGAACACTGAAGCTTTCTTT. Amino acid sequence: CASSNNQNTEAFF.

Many counts were recorded for this clonotype. The rearrangement joins TRBV20-1 to TRBJ2-7; 10 bases agree with TRBD2. This CDR3 is built from 15 residues. The V segment lost 2 bases and the J segment 2 bases; nucleotides outside the gene matches: 6. Germline CDR1 DFQATT, CDR2 SNEGSKA (reference sequence). The CDR3 protein is CSARSSTSGTYEQYF. In DNA, the CDR3 is TGCAGTGCTAGATCAAGTACTAGCGGGACCTACGAGCAGTACTTC.

This clonotype was counted ten times or more. The V and J genes are TRBV7-3 and TRBJ2-2, with TRBD1 identical over 8 bases. J gave up 7 bases and V 5 bases, and 6 bases lay outside the gene matches. Germline-derived CDR1 and CDR2 are SGHTA and FQGTGA. The length of the CDR3 is 14 residues. The CDR3 reads CASSKQGANGELFF. CDR3 coding DNA: TGTGCCAGCAGCAAGCAGGGGGCGAACGGGGAGCTGTTTTTT.

This clonotype was seen at least ten times. This rearrangement joins TRBV20-1 to TRBJ2-1; no clear D. This CDR3 has 11 amino acids. The germline V gene encodes CDR1 DFQATT and CDR2 SNEGSKA (reference sequence). Trimming took 6 bases from V and 5 from J, leaving 8 bases between them. CDR3 protein: CSASRDNEQFF. CDR3 DNA sequence: TGCAGTGCCTCGAGAGACAATGAGCAGTTCTTC.

The table lists this clonotype with a few counts. V and J are TRBV12-3 or TRBV12-4 and TRBJ1-6; D ambiguous. This CDR3 has 13 amino acids. Trimming shortened V by 3 bases and J by 5 bases, and 5 bases separated the two germline ends. The CDR3 region is CASSLENNSPLHF. In DNA form, the CDR3 reads TGTGCCAGCAGTTTGGAGAATAATTCACCCCTCCACTTT.

The chain has TRBV5-5 and TRBJ2-5; TRBD2 matches 7 bases. The CDR3 consists of 14 residues. V shed 1 base, J shed 4 bases, and the junction held 4 bases outside the gene matches. Germline assignment: CDR1 SGHKS and CDR2 YYEKEE (reference sequence). CDR3 loop: CASSLMWGGETQYF. CDR3 nucleotides: TGTGCCAGCAGCTTGATGTGGGGGGGAGAGACCCAGTACTTC.

This clonotype was observed a single time. The rearrangement links TRBV20-1 to TRBJ1-5, with 10 bases fitting TRBD1. Germline V lookup: CDR1 DFQATT, CDR2 SNEGSKA (reference sequence). Trimming at V came to 6 bases and at J to 9 bases, leaving 11 bases not matched to a gene. CDR3 length: 14 amino acids. The CDR3 sequence: CSASGQGVTGPQHF. The DNA for the CDR3 is TGCAGTGCCTCCGGACAGGGGGTCACGGGGCCCCAGCATTTT.

The chain recombines TRBV10-3 with TRBJ2-7, with TRBD1 as a possible D gene (6 bases). The germline CDR1 and CDR2 sequences are ENHRY and SYGVKD. The V end was cut by 2 bases, the J end by 6 bases, with 8 bases between. The CDR3 length is 12 residues. Here the CDR3 DNA reads TGTGCCATCAGTGAGAGGGGGAGCGAGCAGTACTTC. Protein sequence: CAISERGSEQYF.

V usage is TRBV15 and J usage is TRBJ1-5, with D unclear. With 0 bases removed from V and 7 bases from J, the gap between germline ends came to 4 bases. This CDR3 comprises 12 residues. The germline V gene encodes CDR1 LNHNV and CDR2 YYDKDF (reference sequence). The CDR3 bases are TGTGCCACCAGCAGAGACGAACAGCCCCAGCATTTT. Protein sequence: CATSRDEQPQHF. The full variable domain, in which reference TRBV15 and TRBJ1-5 provide the parts outside the CDR3, is DAMVIQNPRYQVTQFGKPVTLSCSQTLNHNVMYWYQQKSSQAPKLLFHYYDKDFNNEADTPDNFQSRRPNTSFCFLDIRSPGLGDTAMYLCATSRDEQPQHFGDGTRLSIL.

V and J are TRBV20-1 and TRBJ2-1; TRBD2 agrees at 7 bases. The CDR3 covers 14 residues. The V gene's germline CDR1 is DFQATT and CDR2 SNEGSKA (reference sequence). V lost 8 bases, J lost 0 bases, and 7 bases stayed unmatched. The CDR3 spells CSLAGQSSYNEQFF. CDR3 DNA: TGCAGTTTAGCGGGTCAAAGCTCCTACAATGAGCAGTTCTTC.

Ten or more counts support this clonotype. This sequence joins TRBV5-1 and TRBJ2-2; D possibly corresponds to TRBD2 (6 bases). Germline V gene data show CDR1 as SGHRS and CDR2 as YFSETQ. V was pared by 3 bases and J by 4 bases, with 13 bases between. This CDR3 region has 15 residues. The CDR3 DNA reads TGCGCCAGCAGCTCGGCTGTGGGGGGCACCGGGGAGCTGTTTTTT. Residues: CASSSAVGGTGELFF.

This clonotype was seen a handful of times. The chain uses TRBV3-1 and TRBJ2-3; TRBD2 agrees at 8 bases. V lost 0 bases and J lost 0; bases outside the gene matches: 14. The V gene's germline CDR1 is LGHDT and CDR2 YNNKEL (reference sequence). The CDR3 sequence is 20 residues long. The CDR3 DNA is TGTGCCAGCAGCCAAGAGCGGCTAGCGGGCTCAGTCGGAAGCACAGATACGCAGTATTTT. Translated: CASSQERLAGSVGSTDTQYF.

This clonotype has only one observation. The chain employs TRBV20-1 and TRBJ2-7; possibly TRBD2 for D (6 bases). Germline V gene data show CDR1 as DFQATT and CDR2 as SNEGSKA (reference sequence). Trimming removed 5 bases from V and 2 bases from J, with 10 bases in between. The CDR3 runs to 12 residues. CDR3 in DNA: TGCAGTGCTGGGGACTTCGCCTACGAGCAGTACTTC. The encoded protein is CSAGDFAYEQYF.

A single count supports this clonotype. The chain couples TRBV5-1 to TRBJ1-1; a possible D gene is TRBD1 (6 bases). The length of the CDR3 is 14 residues. The germline V and J ends were trimmed by 2 bases and 2 bases, with 10 bases remaining between them. From germline, CDR1 is SGHRS and CDR2 YFSETQ. The CDR3 region is CASSLSGVNTEAFF. The CDR3 DNA follows: TGCGCCAGCAGCTTATCAGGGGTCAACACTGAAGCTTTCTTT. Full variable domain (outside the CDR3, taken from reference TRBV5-1 and TRBJ1-1): KAGVTQTPRYLIKTRGQQVTLSCSPISGHRSVSWYQQTPGQGLQFLFEYFSETQRNKGNFPGRFSGRQFSNSRSEMNVSTLELGDSALYLCASSLSGVNTEAFFGQGTRLTVV.

Concerning this clonotype: Given a much more abundant clone one base away, this may be a read error. The rearrangement uses TRBV27 and TRBJ2-5, with D tentatively TRBD2 (5 bases). The V gene's germline CDR1 is MNHEY and CDR2 SMNVEV (reference sequence). CDR3 length equals 14 residues. The CDR3 nucleotides are TGTGCCGGCAGTTTATCGACTAACCAAGAGACCCAGTACTTC. Translation: CAGSLSTNQETQYF.

This clonotype was detected many times. V is TRBV7-2 and J is TRBJ2-7; the D is unclear. V lost 1 base, J lost 1 base, and 17 bases lay in between. CDR1 is SGHTA and CDR2 is FQGNSA in the germline V gene. This CDR3 contains 17 residues. CDR3 DNA sequence: TGTGCCAGCAGCTTAGAGCGCGGTTTGGGCAGGTCCTACGAGCAGTACTTC. This codes for CASSLERGLGRSYEQYF.

In its sample, this clonotype was seen a few times. J is TRBJ2-3 and V is TRBV20-1; a weak D match, TRBD1 (6 bases). The germline V gene encodes CDR1 DFQATT and CDR2 SNEGSKA (reference sequence). The V end was cut by 8 bases, the J end by 1 base, with 13 bases between. The CDR3 runs 13 residues. In nucleotides, the CDR3 is TGCAGTCAGAAGGGGGTCGGCACAGATACGCAGTATTTT. The encoded protein is CSQKGVGTDTQYF.

This clonotype was detected once. This sequence may be a read error, since a much larger clone differs from it by one base. The rearrangement uses TRBV29-1 and TRBJ2-3; D remains ambiguous. Germline V gene sequence: CDR1 SQVTM, CDR2 ANQGSEA. The CDR3 runs to 10 residues. The germline V and J ends were trimmed by 4 bases and 6 bases, with 5 bases remaining between them. The CDR3 region has the DNA TGCAGCGTTGTAGGGGATACGCAGTATTTT. It codes for CSVVGDTQYF.

A few counts support this clonotype. V and J are TRBV11-3 and TRBJ2-1; 8 nucleotides agree with TRBD2. The germline V gene encodes CDR1 SGHNT and CDR2 YENEEA. The ends lost 5 bases at V and 4 bases at J; junction bases unmatched: 4. The CDR3 spans 14 residues. Written as DNA, the CDR3 is TGTGCCAGCAGCCATACTAGCGGTTACAATGAGCAGTTCTTC. Residues: CASSHTSGYNEQFF.

This clonotype was counted ten times or more. The chain joins TRBV7-8 to TRBJ2-3; D is undetermined. The length of the CDR3 is 14 residues. Trimming removed 4 bases at V and 3 bases at J, with 11 bases between. In germline, CDR1 is SGHVS, CDR2 FQNEAQ. The CDR3 DNA follows: TGTGCCAGCAGCTCGTATTATGGGACAGATACGCAGTATTTT. It is translated as CASSSYYGTDTQYF.

This clonotype has ten or more counts. The V call is TRBV7-8, the J call TRBJ2-3; weak D call: TRBD1 (6 bases). CDR1 is SGHVS, CDR2 FQNEAQ, per germline. The CDR3 extends over 14 amino acids. The ends were cut back, 3 bases at V and 4 bases at J, with 11 bases in the middle. CDR3 region: CASSLGQAADTQYF. The CDR3 DNA follows: TGTGCCAGCAGCTTGGGACAAGCCGCAGATACGCAGTATTTT. The full variable domain, completed using reference TRBV7-8 and TRBJ2-3, is GAGVSQSPRYKVAKRGQDVALRCDPISGHVSLFWYQQALGQGPEFLTYFQNEAQLDKSGLPSDRFFAERPEGSVSTLKIQRTQQEDSAVYLCASSLGQAADTQYFGPGTRLTVL.

Many counts were recorded for this clonotype. The genes are TRBV5-1 and TRBJ2-3, with 7 bases matching TRBD1. Germline loops: CDR1 SGHRS, CDR2 YFSETQ. The CDR3 consists of 14 residues. Trimming took 3 bases from V and 2 from J; bases not matched to a gene: 3. The chain's CDR3 is CASSSGTVTDTQYF. DNA of the CDR3: TGCGCCAGCAGCTCTGGGACAGTCACAGATACGCAGTATTTT.